This T cell receptor (beta chain) was identified in a study of technical replicates of blood from a handful of donors. The protocol was immunoSEQ multiplex PCR, while the TCRdb copy is restricted to in-frame clones and leaves out a portion. The sample lists roughly 79,000 clones, approximately 96% occurring once. Trimming cost V 6 bases and J 1 base, with 9 bases left between them. The CDR3 contains 13 residues. CDR1 is MRHNA and CDR2 is SNTAGT in the germline V gene. The specimen was T cells isolated from PBMCs. This chain uses TRBV6-4 with TRBJ1-1; no firm D call. This receptor was identified in a human donor in good health. This CDR3 reads CASRGRENTEAFF. The CDR3 coding sequence is TGTGCCAGCAGAGGTCGGGAGAACACTGAAGCTTTCTTT.